Described below is a single T cell receptor (beta chain) sequence and its context. This sample was taken from a study of blood T cell repertoires in COVID-19. Study in general: Donors in the United States, Italy and Spain gave samples during acute or convalescent COVID-19. T cells, B-cell-depleted T cells, or PBMCs supplied cDNA or gDNA.

In the original workflow: Amplification of reference gene primers provided the estimated nucleated cell counts. TCRdb's table, derived via immunoSEQ multiplex PCR, lists solely in-frame clones and lacks some. V and J calls and clone size are copied from that table; D and trimming were computed from the DNA. The sample consists of some 160,000 clones, around 75% of them appearing once. The V gene's germline CDR1 is SGHTS and CDR2 YDEGEE. The CDR3 is 15 amino acids. V lost 1 base and J lost 5, with 13 bases in between. This TCR was recovered from a woman aged 80 or over with acute or convalescent COVID-19. J is TRBJ1-5 and V is TRBV5-8; maybe TRBD1 (6 bases). Source material: peripheral blood. The CDR3: CASSLRPGVDQPQHF. CDR3 in DNA: TGTGCCAGCAGCTTGAGGCCAGGGGTGGATCAGCCCCAGCATTTT. Full variable domain (remainder filled in from reference TRBV5-8 and TRBJ1-5): EAGVTQSPTHLIKTRGQQATLRCSPISGHTSVYWYQQALGLGLQFLLWYDEGEERNRGNFPPRFSGRQFPNYSSELNVNALELEDSALYLCASSLRPGVDQPQHFGDGTRLSIL.